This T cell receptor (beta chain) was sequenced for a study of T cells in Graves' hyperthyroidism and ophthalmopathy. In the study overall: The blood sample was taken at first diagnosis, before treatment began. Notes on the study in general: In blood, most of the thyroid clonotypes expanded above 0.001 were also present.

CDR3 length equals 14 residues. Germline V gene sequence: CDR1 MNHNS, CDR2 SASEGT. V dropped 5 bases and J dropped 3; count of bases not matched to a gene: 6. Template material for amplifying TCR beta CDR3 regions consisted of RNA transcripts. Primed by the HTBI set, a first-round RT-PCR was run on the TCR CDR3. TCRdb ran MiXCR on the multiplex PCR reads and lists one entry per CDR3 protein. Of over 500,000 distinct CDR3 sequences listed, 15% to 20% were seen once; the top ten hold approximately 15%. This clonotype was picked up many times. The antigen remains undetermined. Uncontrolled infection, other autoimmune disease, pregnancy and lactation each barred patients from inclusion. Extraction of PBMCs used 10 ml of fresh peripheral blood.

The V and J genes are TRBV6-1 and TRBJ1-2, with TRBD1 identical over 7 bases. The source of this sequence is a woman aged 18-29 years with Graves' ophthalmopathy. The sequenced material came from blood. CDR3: CASSLRQGYYGYTF. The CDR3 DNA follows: TGTGCCAGCAGTCTCAGACAGGGATACTATGGCTACACCTTC.